These T cell receptor beta chains were read from a single sample in a study of blood T cell repertoires in COVID-19. Using immunoSEQ multiplex PCR, the repertoire was profiled, and TCRdb retains in-frame clones only, with some absent. The sample includes more than 80,000 clones, around 87% of them seen just once. Sequenced input: peripheral blood. The receptors originated from a middle-aged man with acute or convalescent COVID-19. Both conserved end residues are part of each CDR3. A D gene is named only where the DNA matches it firmly. A clone size is listed for some rows: how often the clone was seen (once, few, many), or a class if it is expanded.

TRBV9	TRBD2	once	TRBJ2-7	TGTGCCAGCAGTGGACTAGCGGGAAACTACGAGCAGTACTTC	CASSGLAGNYEQYF
TRBV7-2	TRBD1	few	TRBJ1-3	TGTGCCAGCAGCTTCGACAGGGGGAGCTCTGGAAACACCATATATTTT	CASSFDRGSSGNTIYF
TRBV5-4	.	.	TRBJ2-1	TGTGCCAGCAGCTCCTTGCGAACGAACAATGAGCAGTTCTTC	CASSSLRTNNEQFF
TRBV14	TRBD1	.	TRBJ2-7	TGTGCCAGCAGCCAAGTCCGGACAGGGGAGGGCGAGCAGTACTTC	CASSQVRTGEGEQYF
TRBV7-9	.	.	TRBJ1-4	TGTGCCAGCAGCTGGGAGGGGCGCGGAACTAATGAAAAACTGTTTTTT	CASSWEGRGTNEKLFF
TRBV3-1/TRBV3-2	.	once	TRBJ2-3	TGTGCCAGCAGCCAAGGCAGAGATACGCAGTATTTT	CASSQGRDTQYF
TRBV10-3	TRBD2	.	TRBJ2-3	TGTGCCACCCGCTCTAGCGGGGATATGCCAGATACGCAGTATTTT	CATRSSGDMPDTQYF
TRBV11-2	TRBD1	once	TRBJ1-2	TGTGCCAGCAGCTTAGATCCATGGACAGGCCCAATATTC	CASSLDPWTGPIF
TRBV18	.	.	TRBJ1-1	TGTGCCAGCTCACGGACAGCGAACACTGAAGCTTTCTTT	CASSRTANTEAFF
TRBV7-8	.	.	TRBJ1-1	TGTGCCAGCAGCTTAGCTTACCGGAGGAAGAACACTGAAGCTTTCTTT	CASSLAYRRKNTEAFF
TRBV12-3/TRBV12-4	.	.	TRBJ2-2	TGTGCCAGCAGTTTTAGTCTCGCCGGGGAGCTGTTTTTT	CASSFSLAGELFF
TRBV9	.	.	TRBJ1-4	TGTGCCAGCAGCGTAGAAGGAGGTGAAAAACTGTTTTTT	CASSVEGGEKLFF
TRBV4-3	.	.	TRBJ1-1	TGCGCCAGCAGCCAAGATATGACAGTTGAAGCTTTCTTT	CASSQDMTVEAFF
TRBV6-5	TRBD1	.	TRBJ1-1	TGTGCCACGGGGGGACAGGGATCGGGGACTGAAGCTTTCTTT	CATGGQGSGTEAFF
TRBV6-5	TRBD1	.	TRBJ2-7	TGTGCCAGCGTCGCTTTGGGACAGGGGGCGAGCGAGCAGTACTTC	CASVALGQGASEQYF
TRBV6-1	TRBD2	once	TRBJ2-1	TGTGCCAGCAGTGGAAGACTAGCGGGAGTAATACGTGGGAATGAGCAGTTCTTC	CASSGRLAGVIRGNEQFF
TRBV7-2	TRBD2	.	TRBJ2-1	TGTGCCAGCAGCTTAGTGGCTAGCGGGAGCAATGAGCAGTTCTTC	CASSLVASGSNEQFF
TRBV18	.	.	TRBJ1-1	TGTGCCAGCTCACCATCTTCCCAGGGGCCAATGAACACTGAAGCTTTCTTT	CASSPSSQGPMNTEAFF
TRBV4-3	TRBD1	.	TRBJ1-1	TGCGCCAGCAGCCAAGATCCCCCTGGGACAGGGCCGAACACTGAAGCTTTCTTT	CASSQDPPGTGPNTEAFF
TRBV3-1/TRBV3-2	.	.	TRBJ2-7	TGTGCCAGCAGGCTTCAGGGCTCCTACGAGCAGTACTTC	CASRLQGSYEQYF
TRBV5-1	TRBD1	.	TRBJ2-7	TGCGCCAGCAGCAGACAGGGGGCCTCCTACGAGCAGTACTTC	CASSRQGASYEQYF
TRBV6-5	.	.	TRBJ1-4	TGTGCCAGCCGGGAGGACCTCGGGGGTGAAAAACTGTTTTTT	CASREDLGGEKLFF
TRBV27	TRBD1	.	TRBJ1-1	TGTGCCAGCAGTTTAGGGGGACAGCTGAACACTGAAGCTTTCTTT	CASSLGGQLNTEAFF
TRBV4-2	.	.	TRBJ1-3	TGTGCCAGCAGCCAAGAGTTTGGCCAGGGCTCTGGAAACACCATATATTTT	CASSQEFGQGSGNTIYF
TRBV19	.	.	TRBJ1-2	TGTGCCAGTAGCACGGGCTATGGCTACACCTTC	CASSTGYGYTF
TRBV18	.	.	TRBJ1-2	TGTGCCAGCTCACCACCGGAGGGCCCTGCGAGGGGCTACACCTTC	CASSPPEGPARGYTF
TRBV19	.	.	TRBJ2-1	TGTGCCAGTAGTATATCTCCTAACTCCGGGGAGCAGTTCTTC	CASSISPNSGEQFF
TRBV30	.	.	TRBJ2-7	TGTGCCTGGAGTTTCACTAGAGACGAGCAGTACTTC	CAWSFTRDEQYF
TRBV11-3	.	.	TRBJ2-3	TGTGCCAGCAGCTTAGCGCGGTCCTCCGATACGCAGTATTTT	CASSLARSSDTQYF
TRBV11-2	TRBD1	once	TRBJ2-7	TGTGCCAGCAGCTTGGCAGGGGGCGCCCAGTCGGGTGAGCAGTACTTC	CASSLAGGAQSGEQYF
TRBV4-2	.	.	TRBJ1-5	TGTGCCAGCAGCCAAGAGGCCCAGAGGTTGAATCAGCCCCAGCATTTT	CASSQEAQRLNQPQHF